The entry below gives a single TCR beta chain sequence along with its context. This sample was taken from a study of blood T cell repertoires in COVID-19. Study as a whole: Acute-phase and convalescent COVID-19 samples originated in the United States, Italy and Spain.

The assay was immunoSEQ multiplex PCR, and TCRdb's table has in-frame clones only and misses some. The repertoire holds just over 15,000 clones, with less than 90% as singletons. This receptor was obtained from a human donor in a cohort sampled during active COVID-19. What was sequenced was peripheral blood.

The CDR3 DNA reads TGTGCCAGTAGTGGGAGGGGGTCCTACAATGAGCAGTTCTTC. Translation gives CASSGRGSYNEQFF. This rearrangement joins TRBV19 to TRBJ2-1, with a tentative D call TRBD2 (7 bases). V was pared by 5 bases and J by 1 base, with 9 bases between. The CDR3 spans 14 residues. Germline assignment: CDR1 LNHDA and CDR2 SQIVND (reference sequence).